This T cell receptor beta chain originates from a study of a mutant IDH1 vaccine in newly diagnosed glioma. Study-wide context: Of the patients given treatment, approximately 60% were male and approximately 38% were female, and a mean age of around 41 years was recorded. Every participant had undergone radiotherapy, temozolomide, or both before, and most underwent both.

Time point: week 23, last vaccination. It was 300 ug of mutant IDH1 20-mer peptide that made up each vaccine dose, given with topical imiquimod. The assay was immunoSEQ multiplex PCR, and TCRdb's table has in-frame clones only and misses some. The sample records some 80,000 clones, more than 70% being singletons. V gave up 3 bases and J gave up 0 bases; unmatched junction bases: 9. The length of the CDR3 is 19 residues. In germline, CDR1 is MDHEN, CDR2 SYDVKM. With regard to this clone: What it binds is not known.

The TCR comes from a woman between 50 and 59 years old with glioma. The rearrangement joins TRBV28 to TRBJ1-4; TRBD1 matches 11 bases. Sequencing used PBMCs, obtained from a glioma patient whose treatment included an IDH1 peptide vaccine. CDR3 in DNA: TGTGCCAGCAGTTTTCCCGGACAGGGGGCCCTTACAACTAATGAAAAACTGTTTTTT. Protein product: CASSFPGQGALTTNEKLFF. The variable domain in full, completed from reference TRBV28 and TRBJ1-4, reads DVKVTQSSRYLVKRTGEKVFLECVQDMDHENMFWYRQDPGLGLRLIYFSYDVKMKEKGDIPEGYSVSREKKERFSLILESASTNQTSMYLCASSFPGQGALTTNEKLFFGSGTQLSVL.